The 20 T cell receptor gamma chains below come from one sample, sequenced in a study of γδ T cells in repeated Plasmodium falciparum infection. TCRdb re-called clones from the multiplex PCR reads via CATT. The data contain roughly 32,000 gamma-chain clones, 1.4% to 1.5% of them seen just once; the ten biggest clones take up 19%. Gammadelta T cells were flow-sorted from PBMC into Vgamma9/Vdelta2+ and Vdelta2-negative populations for bulk analysis. Specimen: gamma-delta T cells from blood. All receptors come from a pool of human donors (malaria-infected and uninfected, not separated).

This clone was picked up a small number of times. The likely explanation is a read error, given a far larger clone one base away. The identical CDR3 is also encoded by other nucleotide sequences in the sample. V gene TRGV2 was called; the J gene was not. The germline CDR1 and CDR2 sequences are EGSNGY and YDSYNSKV. The CDR3 is 12 residues long. CDR3 bases: TGTGCCACCTGGGACGGGGAGGTAAAGAAGCTCTTT. Amino acids: CATWDGEVKKLF.

This clone was picked up many times. The mismatch at residue 6 between this DNA's translation and the TCRdb protein of a much larger clone likely reflects a read error; the protein shown is translated from the DNA. The rearrangement uses TRGV9 and TRGJ1 or TRGJ2. Unmatched junction bases numbered 16, after V lost 5 bases and J lost 9 bases. The germline V gene has CDR1 GITISATS and CDR2 ISYDGTV (reference sequence). There are 14 residues in the CDR3. The CDR3 bases are TGTGCCTTGTGGGTGGCCTCCAAGGGCTTTAAGAAACTCTTT. It yields the protein CALWVASKGFKKLF.

This clone was recorded many times. TCRdb's entry gives the protein of a much larger clone, which mismatches this DNA's translation at residue 5, likely from a read error; the protein reported here is translated from the DNA. V is TRGV9 and J is TRGJ1 or TRGJ2. This CDR3 is built from 13 residues. Per the germline V gene, CDR1 is GITISATS and CDR2 is ISYDGTV (reference sequence). The V and J ends lost 5 bases and 3 bases, in that order; junction bases with no gene match: 7. The CDR3 spells CALWGPPYYKKLF. Written as DNA, the CDR3 is TGTGCCTTGTGGGGGCCCCCTTATTATAAGAAACTCTTT.

This clone showed up just a few times. The V and J genes are TRGV4 and TRGJ1 or TRGJ2. The CDR3 is made up of 13 amino acids. Looked up from germline, CDR1 is EGSTGY and CDR2 is YDSYTSSV. V shed 2 bases, J shed 11 bases, and the junction held 12 bases outside the gene matches. CDR3 region: CATWDARGIEKLF. CDR3 nucleotide sequence: TGTGCCACCTGGGATGCACGAGGAATCGAGAAACTCTTT.

This clone was counted many times. The rearrangement links TRGV2 to TRGJP2. TCRdb leaves out the J gene; it was filled in here by matching the DNA to germline. The CDR3 loop spans 15 amino acids. Trimming at V came to 0 bases and at J to 8 bases, leaving 9 bases not matched to a gene. Germline CDR1 EGSNGY, CDR2 YDSYNSKV. CDR3 in DNA: TGTGCCACCTGGGACGGGCTCCTGGGGGATTGGATCAAGACGTTT. Translating it yields CATWDGLLGDWIKTF.

In this sample, this clone turned up many times. Since a far larger clone is one base different, this is likely a read error. The sample holds other DNA sequences that translate to the same CDR3. The CDR3: CALWEVRGGWFKIF. The CDR3 coding sequence is TGTGCCTTGTGGGAGGTTCGGGGGGGTTGGTTCAAGATATTC. The V gene is TRGV9; the J gene was not called. CDR1 and CDR2 from the germline V gene are GITISATS and ISYDGTV (reference sequence). The CDR3 covers 14 residues.

Turning to this clone: This DNA translates differently at residue 12 from the TCRdb protein, which is that of a much larger clone; a read error is likely, and the protein shown is the DNA's own translation. The J segment was not called; the V segment is TRGV9. This CDR3 has 14 residues. The germline CDR1 and CDR2 sequences are GITISATS and ISYDGTV (reference sequence). The CDR3 reads CALWELLNYYKNLF. CDR3 sequence (DNA): TGTGCCTTGTGGGAGCTTTTGAATTATTATAAGAACCTCTTT.

In its sample, this clone was seen a few times. The likely explanation is a read error, given a far larger clone one base away. The sample carries other DNA sequences with the same CDR3. The chain carries TRGV9 and TRGJ1 or TRGJ2. The J gene comes from matching the DNA to germline here; TCRdb lacks it. The CDR3 is 14 amino acids. The ends lost 3 bases at V and 7 bases at J; junction bases unmatched: 12. Germline CDR1 GITISATS, CDR2 ISYDGTV (reference sequence). The CDR3 bases are TGTGCCTTGTGGGAGAGGGAGGTGGAGTATAAGAAACTCTTT. It encodes CALWEREVEYKKLF.

This clone was observed a few times. Only one base separates this from a far larger clonotype, so it likely reflects a read error. The V gene corresponds to TRGV2; no J gene was called. The CDR3 length is 10 residues. Germline-derived CDR1 and CDR2 are EGSNGY and YDSYNSKV. Here the CDR3 reads CATWDGKKLF. In DNA, the CDR3 is TGTGCCACCTGGGACGGCAAGAAGCTCTTT.

There are a few counts of this clone. The protein given by TCRdb reflects a much larger clone and differs at residue 6 from this DNA's translation, likely from a read error; the protein shown is the DNA's translation. The chain carries TRGV8 and TRGJ1 or TRGJ2. Germline CDR1 VENAVY, CDR2 YDSYNSRV. The J segment lost 6 bases and the V segment lost 5 bases, leaving 7 bases of the junction unmatched. The CDR3 runs 12 residues. This CDR3 is CATWGRLYKKLF. The CDR3 nucleotides are TGTGCCACCTGGGGACGCCTTTATAAGAAACTCTTT.

This clone was counted between two and nine times. This DNA's translation and the protein TCRdb lists, from a much larger clone, do not match at residue 10, likely due to a read error; the protein shown is translated from the DNA. The chain combines TRGV9 with TRGJ1 or TRGJ2. Matching the DNA to germline supplied the J gene, which TCRdb does not give. The CDR3 loop spans 14 amino acids. From germline, CDR1 is GITISATS and CDR2 ISYDGTV (reference sequence). CDR3 loop: CALWEVTNYHKKLF. For the CDR3, the DNA is TGTGCCTTGTGGGAGGTTACGAATTATCATAAGAAACTCTTT.

This clone was picked up many times. This likely stems from a read error, as it lies one base from a far larger clone. Other nucleotide sequences from this sample produce the same CDR3. DNA of the CDR3: TGTGCCTTGTGGGAGGTCTGTGGAGGCGGGAAACTCTTT. Translation gives CALWEVCGGGKLF. V is TRGV9 and J is TRGJ1 or TRGJ2. The CDR3 has 13 residues. CDR1 is GITISATS, CDR2 ISYDGTV, per germline (reference sequence). V gave up 1 base and J gave up 12 bases; unmatched junction bases: 12.

Notes on this clone: For this DNA, TCRdb reports the protein of a much larger clone, which diverges at residue 5, most likely from a read error; the protein presented here is translated directly from the DNA. CDR3 sequence (DNA): TGTGCCTTGTGGAAAGCTTGTTATTATAAGAAACTCTTT. Amino acids: CALWKACYYKKLF. The V call is TRGV9, the J call TRGJ1 or TRGJ2. The J gene, not given by TCRdb, was assigned here from a germline match of the nucleotide sequence. The germline CDR1 and CDR2 sequences are GITISATS and ISYDGTV (reference sequence). With V trimmed by 6 bases and J by 3 bases, 8 bases remained unmatched. CDR3 size: 13 residues.

Of note for this clone: This is likely an artifact of a read error, given a far larger clone one base away. Different DNA sequences within this sample yield the same CDR3. The chain has TRGV9 and TRGJP. TCRdb records no J gene; here it was assigned by comparing the DNA to germline. Germline CDR1 is GITISATS and CDR2 is ISYDGTV (reference sequence). The CDR3 consists of 17 residues. In DNA, the CDR3 is TGTGCCTTGTGGGAGGGATCTCAAGAGTTGGGCAAAAAGATCAAGGTATTT. Protein sequence: CALWEGSQELGKKIKVF.

As for this clone: TCRdb assigns this DNA the protein of a much larger clone, which departs from its translation at residue 16; this likely reflects a read error, and the protein shown comes from translating the DNA. Other nucleotide sequences in the sample specify the same CDR3. The V gene corresponds to TRGV9; no J gene was called. CDR1 is GITISATS, CDR2 ISYDGTV, per germline (reference sequence). The CDR3 runs 18 residues. The CDR3 loop reads CALWQVSRQELGKKIRVF. DNA of the CDR3: TGTGCCTTGTGGCAGGTGAGCCGGCAGGAGTTGGGCAAAAAAATCAGGGTATTT.

This clone occurred many times. The chain recombines TRGV8 with TRGJP2. The CDR3 extends over 16 amino acids. The trim removed 3 bases at V and 2 bases at J, leaving 9 bases unmatched. CDR1 and CDR2 from the germline V gene are VENAVY and YDSYNSRV. The CDR3 reads CATWDGPLSSDWIKTF. CDR3 nucleotides: TGTGCCACCTGGGATGGGCCTTTGAGTAGTGATTGGATCAAGACGTTT.

Concerning this clone itself: The amino acid sequence in TCRdb belongs to a much larger clone and departs from this DNA's translation at residues 6 and 11, likely a sequencing read error; the sequence shown is translated from the DNA. TRGV2 is the V gene, and the J gene was not called. The CDR3 is 13 amino acids. In germline, CDR1 is EGSNGY, CDR2 YDSYNSKV. CDR3 DNA sequence: TGTGCCACCTGGGACGGGCCGATGATAAGAAGACTCTTT. It encodes CATWDGPMIRRLF.

This clone was seen repeatedly, ten times or more. TCRdb's protein for this DNA is that of a much larger clone and differs from the translation at residue 13, likely a read error; the protein shown is the DNA translation. TRGV9 is the V gene, and the J gene was not called. CDR3 length equals 15 residues. CDR1 and CDR2 from the germline V gene are GITISATS and ISYDGTV (reference sequence). CDR3 residues: CALWEASLPYYKNLF. The CDR3 nucleotides read TGTGCCTTGTGGGAGGCAAGCCTCCCTTATTATAAGAACCTCTTT.

This clone showed up just a few times. TCRdb shows a much larger clone's protein in place of this DNA's translation, and the two differ at residue 12, likely through a read error; the protein shown is translated from the DNA. The chain couples TRGV9 to TRGJP. Since TCRdb gives no J gene, matching the DNA to germline was used here to assign it. Germline V gene sequence: CDR1 GITISATS, CDR2 ISYDGTV (reference sequence). This CDR3 contains 18 residues. CDR3 sequence: CALWETHQQELDKKIKVF. As DNA, the CDR3 is TGTGCCTTGTGGGAGACCCATCAGCAAGAGTTGGACAAAAAAATCAAGGTATTT.

This clone has a count of ten or more. The protein in TCRdb stems from a much larger clone and differs at residue 7 from this DNA's translation, likely a read error; here the protein is translated from the DNA. The chain joins TRGV2 to TRGJ1 or TRGJ2. TCRdb carries no J gene annotation; the J gene was assigned here by matching the DNA with germline. This CDR3 is 12 amino acids long. Germline V gives CDR1 EGSNGY, CDR2 YDSYNSKV. Unmatched junction bases numbered 6, after V lost 0 bases and J lost 10 bases. The CDR3 sequence: CATWDGGVKKLF. DNA for the CDR3: TGTGCCACCTGGGACGGGGGGGTAAAGAAACTCTTT.